The clone carrying this T cell receptor (beta chain) occurred once. Naive CD8 cells were CD45RO-negative, positively selected for CCR7, excluding terminally differentiated effector memory CD45RA+ cells. TCRdb keeps only in-frame clones here, not all; method: immunoSEQ multiplex PCR. The data show roughly 1,800,000 clones, approximately 94% seen once. CDR3 size: 11 residues. Trimming pared 2 bases from V and 14 bases from J, leaving 10 bases between. Germline assignment: CDR1 MNHEY and CDR2 SVGAGI. This sample was included in a study of shared clonotypes between healthy human individuals. The specimen was naive CD8+ T cells sorted from blood. The gene calls are TRBV6-5 and TRBJ2-4; D possibly uses TRBD1 or TRBD2 (6 bases each). This clonotype originated in a man between 18 and 29 years old in good health. CDR3 DNA sequence: TGTGCCAGCAGTTACGGGGGGCTCGAGTACTTC. Protein: CASSYGGLEYF.